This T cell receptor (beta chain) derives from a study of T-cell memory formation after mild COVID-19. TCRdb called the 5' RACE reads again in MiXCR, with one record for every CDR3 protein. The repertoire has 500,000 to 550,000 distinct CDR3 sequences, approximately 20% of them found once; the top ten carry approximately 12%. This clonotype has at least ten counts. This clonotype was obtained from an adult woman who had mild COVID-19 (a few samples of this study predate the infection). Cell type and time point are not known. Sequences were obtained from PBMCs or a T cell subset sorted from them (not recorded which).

The CDR3 bases are TGTGCCACCAGCAGAGACCGGACTAGCGGGAACACCGGGGAGCTGTTTTTT. This sequence encodes CATSRDRTSGNTGELFF. The V call is TRBV15, the J call TRBJ2-2; TRBD2 matches 10 bases. The germline V gene encodes CDR1 LNHNV and CDR2 YYDKDF (reference sequence). Trimming cost V 0 bases and J 1 base; bases outside gene matches: 2. The CDR3 runs 17 residues.